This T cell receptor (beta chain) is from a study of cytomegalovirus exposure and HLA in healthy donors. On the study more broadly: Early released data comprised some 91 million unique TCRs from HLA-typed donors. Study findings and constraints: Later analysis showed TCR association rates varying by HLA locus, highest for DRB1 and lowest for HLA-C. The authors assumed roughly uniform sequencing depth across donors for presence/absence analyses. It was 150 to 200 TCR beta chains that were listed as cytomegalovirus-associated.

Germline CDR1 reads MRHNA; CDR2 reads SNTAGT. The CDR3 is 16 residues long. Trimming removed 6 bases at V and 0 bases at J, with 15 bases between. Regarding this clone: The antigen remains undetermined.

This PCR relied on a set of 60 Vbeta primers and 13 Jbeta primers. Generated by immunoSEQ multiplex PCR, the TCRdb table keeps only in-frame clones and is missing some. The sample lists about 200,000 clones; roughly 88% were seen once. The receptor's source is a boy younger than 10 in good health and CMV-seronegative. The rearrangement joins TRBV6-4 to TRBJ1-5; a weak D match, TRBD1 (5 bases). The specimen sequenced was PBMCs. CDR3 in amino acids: CASREQAHYSNQPQHF. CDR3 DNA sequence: TGTGCCAGCAGAGAACAGGCACATTATAGCAATCAGCCCCAGCATTTT.